The entry that follows covers one T cell receptor (beta chain) sequence. Its antigen specificity is not known. Every participant had a single incident cervical HPV16 infection, and prevalent HPV16 infections were excluded. Cervical HPV DNA was detected by MY09/MY11 PCR, and genotyping was performed by dot-blot hybridization. Fifteen mL of heparinized blood were centrifuged, and the buffy coat was split into aliquots, frozen at -30 degrees C, and then kept at -80 degrees C. QIAGEN kits were used to extract genomic DNA from buffy coat specimens. This record comes from a study of T cells in women clearing cervical HPV infection (dated by TCRdb to 2016 to 2019). Regarding the study in general: The cases were 25 to 30 women with histologically confirmed HPV16-related CIN3 or worse, and 2 of those women had invasive cancers. Controls were around 24 women whose single incident HPV16 infection cleared within 12 months without precancer or cancer developing. Blood from cases was drawn at the visit where the lesion was first identified, while blood from controls was drawn once the infection was no longer detected. For cases, a median interval of roughly 150 days, with an interquartile range of about 85 to 200 days, was observed between lesion detection and blood sampling. Since only a few of the women had HLA typing available, the possibility that HLA type was acting as a confounder could not be ruled out. The exploratory proof-of-principle case-control study was nested within the Guanacaste HPV Natural History Study in Costa Rica and compared TCR repertoires across cervical HPV16 outcomes. Cases were matched to controls by age within five years and by the year the sample was collected. Cases had a median age of almost 35 years and controls had a median age of around 40, with no significant differences in baseline characteristics. In the parent cohort, approximately 9,900 women aged 18 or older were enrolled in Guanacaste, Costa Rica, during about 1992 to 1994 and then followed for around seven years. As quality controls, five blinded duplicates were added to each group, bringing the total to roughly 60 samples made up of some 50 participants and approximately ten replicates. Findings and caveats that apply to the study as a whole: The cross-sectional design could not show whether associations preceded infection or resulted from it; effector/memory subsets and HPV-specific T cells were not isolated. Significantly higher TCR repertoire richness was observed in CIN3+ cases than in controls across sequencing depths, whereas no difference in evenness was found. Random forest classifiers combining richness and V gene abundances distinguished cases from controls with an estimated AUC of more than 0.8. T-cell numbers per sample were unknown, so richness differences could reflect varying T-cell content rather than repertoire biology.

Using the immunoSEQ assay, multiplex PCR amplified TCR beta CDR3 regions from an average of approximately 1,300 ng of genomic DNA per sample. To correct primer bias, the assay used a complete synthetic TCR repertoire to set an amplification baseline. The amplicons were sequenced using the Illumina platform. Per the authors' processing: Sequences were error-corrected by clustering with frequency ratios and a modified nearest-neighbor algorithm, then analyzed in the immunoSEQ Analyzer with IMGT gene definitions. TCR richness and evenness were averaged over 20 rarefaction repeats at each rarefaction depth, excluding samples with fewer sequences than the depth. V, D and J gene relative abundances were compared between groups with Wilcoxon rank sum tests, applying FDR correction. An intraclass correlation of roughly 95% for TCR richness and an average of around 71% across 66 gene segments were obtained from the blinded duplicates. The table comes from immuneACCESS by way of TCRdb, which keeps in-frame sequences with V and J called. Part of the clones is missing from these tables; in studies checked, under half for an unresolved V gene and the rest for unknown reasons. The V and J calls and clone size were taken over from that table, and D and trimming were inferred from the DNA. The sample table records about 32,000 clones. The ten largest make up around 4% of the sample.

The sequence was collected from a woman between 18 and 70 years old with a cervical HPV16 infection that either progressed to CIN3+ or cleared (not recorded which). The material sequenced was blood buffy coat.

CDR3 DNA (partial): TGTGCCAGCAGCTTGACCGGGACAGGGGTCACTGAA. Translated, this gives CASSLTGTGVTE. The CDR3 in full is CASSLTGTGVTEAFF. This chain joins TRBV5-6 to TRBJ1-1, and 10 bases in between align with TRBD1. The sequence runs out 3 residues before the end of the CDR3; the remainder is reconstructed from the germline J gene. The CDR3 covers 15 residues, taking in both the cysteine and the phenylalanine. The DNA shown is the part of the CDR3 that was read: 36 bases, in frame from base 1. Compared with germline, V lacks 1 base and J lacks 4 bases; bases without a gene match: 4. From the germline V gene, CDR1 is SGHDT and CDR2 is YYEEEE.